These T cell receptor beta chains were read from a single sample in a study of CD8 T cells in ankylosing spondylitis. MiXCR, run by TCRdb on the 5' RACE reads, gives a single entry per CDR3 protein. The top ten clones hold roughly 4% of a sample with about 39,000 distinct CDR3 sequences, under 5% of them seen once. What was sequenced was blood, either unsorted or a sorted T cell fraction (not recorded which). These receptors were obtained from a female donor with ankylosing spondylitis or in good health (not recorded which). Each CDR3 is given with its conserved first and last residue. The order of the fields is J gene, V gene, D gene, clone size, CDR3 protein, CDR3 DNA. The D gene is left open where the match is weak. The size field is filled for only some rows; it gives once, few, many or a size class.

TRBJ1-2,TRBV6-4,.,many,CASRSRGSYGYTF,TGTGCCAGCCGTTCGAGGGGGAGCTATGGCTACACCTTC
TRBJ2-6,TRBV9,TRBD1,many,CASSITGGRNSGANVLTF,TGTGCCAGCAGCATAACAGGGGGCAGGAACTCTGGGGCCAACGTCCTGACTTTC
TRBJ1-2,TRBV9,.,many,CASSTPGFSSDGYTF,TGTGCCAGCAGCACCCCAGGGTTTTCATCCGATGGCTACACCTTC
TRBJ2-3,TRBV9,.,.,CASSSTGQARDTQYF,TGTGCCAGCAGCTCCACCGGGCAGGCCAGAGATACGCAGTATTTT
TRBJ2-5,TRBV9,.,many,CASSVLAEETQYF,TGTGCCAGCAGCGTACTGGCGGAAGAGACCCAGTACTTC
TRBJ2-1,TRBV5-1,.,many,CASPYRDSYNEQFF,TGCGCCAGCCCGTACAGGGATTCCTACAATGAGCAGTTCTTC
TRBJ2-3,TRBV9,TRBD2,few,CASSVDTSGSTYPGDTQYF,TGTGCCAGCAGCGTGGATACTAGCGGGTCTACCTACCCGGGGGATACGCAGTATTTT
TRBJ2-1,TRBV9,.,many,CASSVTGFRYNEQFF,TGTGCCAGCAGCGTAACGGGTTTCAGGTACAATGAGCAGTTCTTC
TRBJ1-1,TRBV9,.,many,CASSVENRVGLNTEAFF,TGTGCCAGCAGCGTAGAGAACAGGGTCGGTCTGAACACTGAAGCTTTCTTT
TRBJ2-1,TRBV9,.,many,CASSVEPVGEQFF,TGTGCCAGCAGCGTAGAGCCAGTAGGGGAGCAGTTCTTC
TRBJ2-3,TRBV9,TRBD2,many,CASSVGGGDTQYF,TGTGCCAGCAGCGTAGGCGGGGGTGATACGCAGTATTTT
TRBJ2-5,TRBV9,.,many,CASSPGRIQETQYF,TGTGCCAGCAGCCCCGGACGGATCCAAGAGACCCAGTACTTC
TRBJ1-4,TRBV9,.,medium-sized,CASSVDEGGEKLFF,TGTGCCAGCAGCGTAGACGAGGGGGGGGAAAAACTGTTTTTT
TRBJ2-7,TRBV9,TRBD1,medium-sized,CASSVALITGEKNEQYF,TGTGCCAGCAGCGTAGCTCTTATTACAGGGGAAAAGAACGAGCAGTACTTC
TRBJ2-2,TRBV9,.,many,CASSVAAGWGNTGELFF,TGTGCCAGCAGCGTAGCGGCAGGGTGGGGAAACACCGGGGAGCTGTTTTTT
TRBJ1-5,TRBV11-3,.,.,CAGLTGPGQPQHF,TGTGCCGGATTGACGGGCCCGGGACAGCCCCAGCATTTT
TRBJ2-1,TRBV9,TRBD2,many,CASSVVAGGPHEQFF,TGTGCCAGCAGCGTAGTGGCGGGGGGCCCACATGAGCAGTTCTTC
TRBJ2-3,TRBV9,.,many,CASSVAPLLSDTQYF,TGTGCCAGCAGCGTAGCCCCTCTCCTCTCAGATACGCAGTATTTT
TRBJ2-3,TRBV9,TRBD1,many,CASSPWTGRLIADTQYF,TGTGCCAGCAGCCCTTGGACAGGGCGTCTCATCGCAGATACGCAGTATTTT
TRBJ2-6,TRBV9,.,many,CASSADLRINNVLTF,TGTGCCAGCAGCGCCGATCTTAGGATCAACAACGTCCTGACTTTC
TRBJ1-2,TRBV9,TRBD1,many,CASSETGGANYGYTF,TGTGCCAGCAGCGAGACAGGGGGCGCGAACTATGGCTACACCTTC
TRBJ1-2,TRBV9,TRBD1,few,CASSVLQGDYGYTF,TGTGCCAGCAGCGTATTACAGGGGGACTATGGCTACACCTTC
TRBJ2-7,TRBV9,.,many,CASSAGLLSTYEQYF,TGTGCCAGCAGCGCCGGACTCCTTTCAACCTACGAGCAGTACTTC
TRBJ2-3,TRBV9,.,many,CASSVVTGELTDTQYF,TGTGCCAGCAGCGTAGTAACGGGGGAACTCACAGATACGCAGTATTTT
TRBJ2-1,TRBV9,TRBD2,many,CASSRLGGGAQGEQFF,TGTGCCAGCAGCCGACTCGGCGGGGGGGCCCAGGGTGAGCAGTTCTTC
TRBJ1-1,TRBV9,.,many,CASSDWANTEAFF,TGTGCCAGCAGCGATTGGGCGAACACTGAAGCTTTCTTT
TRBJ2-1,TRBV9,.,many,CASSVDRGGEQFF,TGTGCCAGCAGCGTAGATAGAGGCGGGGAGCAGTTCTTC
TRBJ2-5,TRBV9,.,many,CASSVGRGYWQETQYF,TGTGCCAGCAGCGTAGGTAGGGGGTACTGGCAGGAGACCCAGTACTTC
TRBJ1-1,TRBV9,.,medium-sized,CASSAMGTEAFF,TGTGCCAGCAGCGCCATGGGGACTGAAGCTTTCTTT
TRBJ1-2,TRBV29-1,.,.,CRASGGTHYGYTF,TGCAGGGCCTCCGGTGGGACACACTATGGCTACACCTTC
TRBJ2-1,TRBV9,TRBD2,many,CASSPRLAASSYNEQFF,TGTGCCAGCAGCCCCCGACTAGCAGCTAGCTCCTACAATGAGCAGTTCTTC
TRBJ2-7,TRBV9,.,many,CASSVATLNEQYF,TGTGCCAGCAGCGTAGCTACTCTGAACGAGCAGTACTTC
TRBJ2-1,TRBV9,TRBD2,.,CASSKTGTSYNEQFF,TGTGCCAGCAGCAAAACCGGGACTAGCTACAATGAGCAGTTCTTC
TRBJ1-2,TRBV9,.,many,CASSGSTYGYTF,TGTGCCAGCAGCGGAAGCACTTATGGCTACACCTTC
TRBJ2-1,TRBV9,TRBD2,many,CASSPTSGGTYEQFF,TGTGCCAGCAGCCCTACTAGCGGGGGGACCTATGAGCAGTTCTTC
TRBJ1-1,TRBV9,.,many,CASSVTGATTEAFF,TGTGCCAGCAGCGTTACGGGGGCCACCACTGAAGCTTTCTTT
TRBJ2-5,TRBV9,.,.,CASSVALRDQETQYF,TGTGCCAGCAGCGTAGCCCTCCGGGATCAAGAGACCCAGTACTTC